A single sample is the source of the 20 T cell receptor beta chains below, sequenced in a study of blood T cell repertoires in COVID-19. Only in-frame clones appear in the TCRdb table, and some are missing; sequencing was by immunoSEQ multiplex PCR. This repertoire shows just over 300,000 clones, around nine tenths found once; its top ten account for 1.5% to 2%. The sequenced sample consisted of peripheral blood. The receptors come from a woman under 40 with COVID-19, enrolled during active disease.

CDR3 amino acids: CASKRGPMVDRVKGGANVLTF. In DNA form, the CDR3 reads TGCGCCAGCAAAAGGGGCCCCATGGTGGACAGGGTAAAGGGTGGGGCCAACGTCCTGACTTTC. This chain joins TRBV5-1 and TRBJ2-6; 8 bases line up with TRBD1. Germline V gene sequence: CDR1 SGHRS, CDR2 YFSETQ. J lost 3 bases, V lost 6 bases, and 23 bases had no gene match. The CDR3 loop spans 21 amino acids.

This clone was found a few times. The chain couples TRBV6-2 or TRBV6-3 to TRBJ2-5; a possible D gene is TRBD2 (7 bases). Trimming removed 3 bases from V and 8 bases from J, with 16 bases in between. Germline V gives CDR1 MNHEY, CDR2 SVGEGT. This CDR3 has 14 residues. The DNA of the CDR3 is TGTGCCAGCAGTTATTCGGGGGGCCGAGGTACCCAGTACTTC. Protein product: CASSYSGGRGTQYF.

The CDR3 DNA reads TGTGCCAGCAGTTTAGGGGTGGGGGGAAATCAGCCCCAGCATTTT. It codes for CASSLGVGGNQPQHF. This chain connects TRBV27 to TRBJ1-5; tentative D call: TRBD1 (5 bases). V lost 2 bases and J lost 4, with 12 bases in between. Germline lookup yields CDR1 MNHEY and CDR2 SMNVEV (reference sequence). The CDR3 covers 15 residues.

This rearrangement joins TRBV6-5 to TRBJ2-5; 11 bases agree with TRBD2. Unmatched junction bases numbered 9, after V lost 2 bases and J lost 7 bases. Germline CDR1 and CDR2: MNHEY and SVGAGI. The CDR3 covers 16 residues. CDR3 region: CASSYGLAGGEGTQYF. As DNA, the CDR3 is TGTGCCAGCAGTTACGGCCTAGCGGGGGGTGAGGGGACCCAGTACTTC.

CDR3 nucleotide sequence: TGTGCCAGCAGCGTAGAAGCGACTAGCGGGGTGGGGGATACGCAGTATTTT. This translates into CASSVEATSGVGDTQYF. The gene calls are TRBV9 and TRBJ2-3, with 11 bases lining up with TRBD2. V trimming: 0 bases; J trimming: 6 bases; junction bases outside the gene matches: 9. The CDR3 is 17 amino acids. Germline V gene sequence: CDR1 SGDLS, CDR2 YYNGEE.

The chain combines TRBV4-1 with TRBJ1-1; D ambiguous. Between the trimmed V and J ends, which lost 3 bases and 8 bases, there was a span of 10 bases. CDR1 MGHRA and CDR2 YSYEKL come from the germline V gene. CDR3 size: 12 residues. The CDR3 DNA follows: TGCGCCAGCAGCCAGCCAACTCAAGAAGCTTTCTTT. It translates to CASSQPTQEAFF.

This rearrangement joins TRBV2 to TRBJ1-2; the D gene is possibly TRBD1 (6 bases). Germline values: CDR1 SNHLY, CDR2 FYNNEI. The V end was cut by 7 bases, the J end by 8 bases, with 17 bases between. The CDR3 is 13 amino acids. CDR3 sequence: CASKAGERSGYTF. CDR3 bases: TGTGCCAGCAAGGCAGGGGAAAGGTCCGGCTACACCTTC.

The J gene is TRBJ2-5, the V gene TRBV2, with TRBD2 matching over 8 bases. From germline, CDR1 is SNHLY and CDR2 FYNNEI. Losses at the gene ends were 11 bases for V and 0 bases for J; bases not matched to a gene: 2. This CDR3 spans 12 amino acids. CDR3 nucleotide sequence: TGTGCCCGGGGGGGGGACCAAGAGACCCAGTACTTC. Amino acids: CARGGDQETQYF. Complete variable domain (other parts from reference TRBV2 and TRBJ2-5): EPEVTQTPSHQVTQMGQEVILRCVPISNHLYFYWYRQILGQKVEFLVSFYNNEISEKSEIFDDQFSVERPDGSNFTLKIRSTKLEDSAMYFCARGGDQETQYFGPGTRLLVL.

The chain recombines TRBV2 with TRBJ1-4, with 9 bases aligning to TRBD1. The J segment lost 8 bases and the V segment lost 6 bases, leaving 7 bases of the junction unmatched. The CDR3 has 14 amino acids. Germline CDR1 SNHLY, CDR2 FYNNEI. The CDR3 sequence is CASRIQGALEKLFF. In DNA form, the CDR3 reads TGTGCCAGCAGAATACAGGGGGCTTTGGAAAAACTGTTTTTT.

The chain links TRBV7-9 to TRBJ1-2; possible D gene TRBD1, 5 bases. The CDR3 has 14 amino acids. CDR1 and CDR2 (germline): SEHNR, FQNEAQ (reference sequence). V was pared by 1 base and J by 7 bases, with 13 bases between. CDR3 DNA sequence: TGTGCCAGCAGCTTAGTGTTGGAGGGGTCTGGCTACACCTTC. Its protein is CASSLVLEGSGYTF.

The chain is built from TRBV5-1 and TRBJ1-3; D unresolved. CDR3 length: 17 amino acids. V was shortened by 4 bases and J by 1 base, with 18 bases between the two germline ends. The V gene's germline CDR1 is SGHRS and CDR2 YFSETQ. CDR3 coding DNA: TGCGCCAGCAGCCCCCTTTTGGGCGCAGGATCTGGAAACACCATATATTTT. The encoded protein is CASSPLLGAGSGNTIYF. The full variable domain, in which reference TRBV5-1 and TRBJ1-3 provide the parts outside the CDR3, is KAGVTQTPRYLIKTRGQQVTLSCSPISGHRSVSWYQQTPGQGLQFLFEYFSETQRNKGNFPGRFSGRQFSNSRSEMNVSTLELGDSALYLCASSPLLGAGSGNTIYFGEGSWLTVV.

The rearrangement uses TRBV15 and TRBJ2-5; 8 nucleotides agree with TRBD2. The CDR3 sequence is 15 residues long. The V and J ends lost 1 base and 2 bases, in that order; junction bases with no gene match: 3. The germline V gene encodes CDR1 LNHNV and CDR2 YYDKDF (reference sequence). Here the CDR3 reads CATSRGVAGQETQYF. CDR3 nucleotides: TGTGCCACCAGCAGAGGGGTAGCGGGGCAAGAGACCCAGTACTTC.

The chain is built from TRBV18 and TRBJ1-1; TRBD1 matches at 12 bases. The J segment lost 4 bases and the V segment lost 2 bases, leaving 14 bases of the junction unmatched. CDR3 length equals 19 residues. The germline gives CDR1 KGHSH, CDR2 LQKENI. CDR3 in amino acids: CASSPISPGQGATGTEAFF. The DNA for the CDR3 is TGTGCCAGCTCACCAATAAGTCCGGGACAGGGGGCTACGGGCACTGAAGCTTTCTTT.

This sequence joins TRBV28 and TRBJ1-1, with D uncertain. Germline assignment: CDR1 MDHEN and CDR2 SYDVKM. The germline V and J ends were trimmed by 1 base and 7 bases, with 10 bases remaining between them. The CDR3 totals 13 residues. The DNA for the CDR3 is TGTGCCAGCAGTTTATTGCAGGATCTTGAAGCTTTCTTT. Its protein product is CASSLLQDLEAFF.

This chain connects TRBV5-6 to TRBJ2-1; 9 nucleotides align to TRBD2. V shed 4 bases, J shed 6 bases, and the junction held 2 bases outside the gene matches. CDR3 size: 13 residues. The germline V gene has CDR1 SGHDT and CDR2 YYEEEE. The CDR3 bases are TGTGCCAGCAGCCTACTAGCGGGCAATGAGCAGTTCTTC. It yields the protein CASSLLAGNEQFF.

This rearrangement joins TRBV11-1 to TRBJ2-7; D unresolved. V gave up 5 bases and J gave up 3 bases, with 8 bases separating them. This CDR3 region has 12 residues. CDR1 and CDR2 from the germline V gene are SGHAT and FQDESV (reference sequence). DNA of the CDR3: TGTGCCAGCAGCCAGGATCTCTACGAGCAGTACTTC. Protein: CASSQDLYEQYF.

The J gene is TRBJ2-6, the V gene TRBV6-1; 12 positions agree with TRBD1. Per germline, CDR1 MNHNS and CDR2 SASEGT. V shed 4 bases and J 2 bases; nucleotides not matched to a gene: 3. The CDR3 has 17 amino acids. CDR3 bases: TGTGCCAGCAGTGCGGGACAGGGGGCCGCTGGGGCCAACGTCCTGACTTTC. Its translation is CASSAGQGAAGANVLTF.

The chain has TRBV10-3 and TRBJ1-2, with TRBD1 matching 9 bases. From germline, CDR1 is ENHRY and CDR2 SYGVKD. The junction had 13 bases not matched to a gene; V was cut back by 8 bases and J by 6 bases. There are 15 residues in the CDR3. The CDR3 DNA is TGTGCCATCGGGATACAGGGGGCTGAAGGGGATGGCTACACCTTC. It codes for CAIGIQGAEGDGYTF.

The chain's CDR3 is CASSLEPAGGQETQYF. The CDR3 DNA reads TGCGCCAGCAGCTTGGAGCCAGCGGGGGGGCAAGAGACCCAGTACTTC. V usage is TRBV5-1 and J usage is TRBJ2-5; 10 bases fit TRBD2. CDR1 is SGHRS and CDR2 is YFSETQ in the germline V gene. The V segment lost 0 bases and the J segment 2 bases; nucleotides outside the gene matches: 4. This CDR3 spans 16 amino acids.

The genes are TRBV19 and TRBJ2-2; D is possibly TRBD1 (5 bases). In germline, CDR1 is LNHDA, CDR2 SQIVND (reference sequence). There are 16 residues in the CDR3. V shed 2 bases and J shed 0 bases, with 10 bases lying between them. CDR3 DNA: TGTGCCAGTAGTATACCAGGGCCCGCGAACACCGGGGAGCTGTTTTTT. Translating it yields CASSIPGPANTGELFF. Complete variable domain (other parts from reference TRBV19 and TRBJ2-2): DGGITQSPKYLFRKEGQNVTLSCEQNLNHDAMYWYRQDPGQGLRLIYYSQIVNDFQKGDIAEGYSVSREKKESFPLTVTSAQKNPTAFYLCASSIPGPANTGELFFGEGSRLTVL.